These 28 T cell receptor beta chains were sequenced from one sample in a study of monozygotic twins with inflammatory bowel disease. TCRdb reprocessed the 5' RACE reads; each CDR3 protein has one entry and no DNA is given. In total, the table holds some 330,000 distinct CDR3 sequences. The sample comprised blood. The source of these receptors is a human donor with ulcerative colitis or Crohn's disease, or a healthy co-twin of an affected twin (not recorded which).

The chain joins TRBV20-1 to TRBJ2-7; lacking DNA, the TRBD2 call made by TCRdb goes unchecked. Germline V lookup: CDR1 DFQATT, CDR2 SNEGSKA (reference sequence). This CDR3 is built from 14 residues. The CDR3 spells CSASGGTSALLKYF.

The chain employs TRBV12-3 or TRBV12-4 and TRBJ2-7; the D gene TCRdb calls, TRBD1, cannot be checked with no DNA. The CDR3 is made up of 17 amino acids. This CDR3 reads CASSPFRGTGVSYEQYF.

This sequence joins TRBV27 and TRBJ2-5; TCRdb proposes TRBD1, but this gene call is untestable without DNA. Germline CDR1 MNHEY, CDR2 SMNVEV (reference sequence). The CDR3 spans 12 residues. CDR3 amino acids: CASSSGRGAQYF.

The chain recombines TRBV3-1 with TRBJ1-1; TCRdb gives TRBD1 as the D gene, but with no DNA this cannot be confirmed. Germline V lookup: CDR1 LGHDT, CDR2 YNNKEL (reference sequence). The CDR3 is 14 amino acids. The CDR3 protein is CASALKGGWTEAFF.

The chain is built from TRBV6-2 or TRBV6-3 and TRBJ2-5. Germline V CDR1 and CDR2: MNHEY, SVGEGT. The CDR3 is made up of 16 amino acids. CDR3 amino acids: CAMGSNYRRPRETQYF.

The rearrangement links TRBV27 to TRBJ1-2; as DNA is missing, the TRBD1 call by TCRdb cannot be tested. Germline V gives CDR1 MNHEY, CDR2 SMNVEV (reference sequence). There are 13 residues in the CDR3. The CDR3 sequence: CASSTSRQAGYTF.

The chain has TRBV27 and TRBJ1-5; TCRdb's D gene call, TRBD1, goes unchecked for lack of DNA. Looked up from germline, CDR1 is MNHEY and CDR2 is SMNVEV (reference sequence). The CDR3 is 15 amino acids. CDR3 loop: CASSFGTDSNQPQHF.

The V gene is TRBV7-8, the J gene TRBJ2-2. The CDR3 spans 17 residues. Germline V CDR1 and CDR2: SGHVS, FQNEAQ. The CDR3 loop reads CASSLVRTWLNTGELFF. Using reference TRBV7-8 and TRBJ2-2 for the parts outside the CDR3, the full variable domain is GAGVSQSPRYKVAKRGQDVALRCDPISGHVSLFWYQQALGQGPEFLTYFQNEAQLDKSGLPSDRFFAERPEGSVSTLKIQRTQQEDSAVYLCASSLVRTWLNTGELFFGEGSRLTVL.

V usage is TRBV6-6 and J usage is TRBJ1-1. The CDR3 spans 12 residues. Germline V gives CDR1 MNHNY, CDR2 SVGAGI (reference sequence). CDR3 protein: CASSFRRIEAFF.

V usage is TRBV7-2 and J usage is TRBJ2-4. The CDR3 has 12 amino acids. Germline V gene sequence: CDR1 SGHTA, CDR2 FQGNSA. The CDR3 is CASSLAANIQYF.

This chain links TRBV7-2 with TRBJ2-5; lacking DNA, the TRBD1 call made by TCRdb goes unchecked. The CDR3 is 16 residues long. Germline CDR1 reads SGHTA; CDR2 reads FQGNSA. The CDR3 here is CASSLNPGPRQETQYF.

The chain employs TRBV21-1 and TRBJ2-7; TCRdb's D call of TRBD2 is untestable without DNA. TRBV21-1 counts as a pseudogene. The CDR3 length is 15 residues. CDR3 residues: CASSKAHQGHYEQYF.

This chain links TRBV12-3 or TRBV12-4 with TRBJ2-1. The CDR3 has 12 amino acids. CDR3 sequence: CASSPHGNEQFF.

The CDR3 loop is CASSLDRGPTDTQYF. The chain couples TRBV7-3 to TRBJ2-3; TCRdb gives TRBD1 as the D gene, but with no DNA this cannot be confirmed. In germline, CDR1 is SGHTA, CDR2 FQGTGA. There are 15 residues in the CDR3.

V usage is TRBV30 and J usage is TRBJ1-2; no DNA is available, so the TRBD1 call from TCRdb remains unchecked. This CDR3 has 13 residues. Per germline, CDR1 GTSNPN and CDR2 SVGIG (reference sequence). CDR3 region: CAWMTTGIYGYTF.

The V call is TRBV2, the J call TRBJ2-7; the D gene TCRdb calls, TRBD1, cannot be checked with no DNA. The V gene's germline CDR1 is SNHLY and CDR2 FYNNEI. The CDR3 covers 14 residues. This CDR3 reads CASSVGGQTYEQYF.

This chain joins TRBV30 and TRBJ2-7; TCRdb names TRBD1, which stays unverified in the absence of DNA. The CDR3 runs to 14 residues. CDR1 is GTSNPN and CDR2 is SVGIG in the germline V gene (reference sequence). CDR3: CAWTAGTVSYEQYF.

J is TRBJ2-1 and V is TRBV20-1; checking the TCRdb D call of TRBD2 is not possible without DNA. Germline CDR1 and CDR2: DFQATT and SNEGSKA (reference sequence). There are 14 residues in the CDR3. The chain's CDR3 is CSAPSGGARNEQFF.

The chain recombines TRBV7-2 with TRBJ2-1; TCRdb's D gene call, TRBD1, goes unchecked for lack of DNA. The CDR3 extends over 12 amino acids. CDR1 and CDR2 from the germline V gene are SGHTA and FQGNSA. CDR3 in amino acids: CASSPRGFEQFF. Looking up the rest from reference TRBV7-2 and TRBJ2-1 gives the full variable domain: GAGVSQSPSNKVTEKGKDVELRCDPISGHTALYWYRQSLGQGLEFLIYFQGNSAPDKSGLPSDRFSAERTGGSVSTLTIQRTQQEDSAVYLCASSPRGFEQFFGPGTRLTVL.

The chain has TRBV10-3 and TRBJ2-1. CDR1 and CDR2 from the germline V gene are ENHRY and SYGVKD. CDR3 length equals 14 residues. CDR3: CAISGDFSYNEQFF.

This rearrangement joins TRBV5-4 to TRBJ2-1; TCRdb selects TRBD1, and the lack of DNA leaves this call unchecked. The CDR3 covers 16 residues. Germline V gene lookup returns CDR1 SGHNT and CDR2 YYREEE (reference sequence). The CDR3 protein is CASNRGGSGSYNEQFF.

The chain joins TRBV12-3 or TRBV12-4 to TRBJ2-4. This CDR3 is built from 14 residues. The CDR3 loop reads CASSLTMGLDIQYF.

The chain links TRBV13 to TRBJ2-6. Germline V lookup: CDR1 PRHDT, CDR2 FYEKMQ (reference sequence). The CDR3 sequence is 16 residues long. The CDR3 sequence: CASSILGISGANVLTF.

The chain carries TRBV6-1 and TRBJ2-3; lacking DNA, the TRBD1 call made by TCRdb goes unchecked. This CDR3 is 15 amino acids long. Germline values: CDR1 MNHNS, CDR2 SASEGT. The CDR3 region is CASTKTGAASDTQYF.

The chain combines TRBV5-4 with TRBJ1-4. The CDR3 sequence is 12 residues long. Looked up from germline, CDR1 is SGHNT and CDR2 is YYREEE (reference sequence). The CDR3: CASSLESEKLFF.

The J gene is TRBJ2-7, the V gene TRBV27; the TRBD1 assignment by TCRdb is unverifiable without DNA. Germline V gives CDR1 MNHEY, CDR2 SMNVEV (reference sequence). The CDR3 is 13 amino acids. CDR3 region: CASSPTWGDEQYF.

This chain connects TRBV2 to TRBJ1-5. The CDR3 has 14 residues. Germline CDR1 and CDR2: SNHLY and FYNNEI. The CDR3: CASSPQRTNQPQHF.

The CDR3 protein is CASSIGTGGEETQYF. J is TRBJ2-5 and V is TRBV5-1; TCRdb outputs TRBD1, but without DNA this stays unchecked. The CDR3 consists of 15 residues. CDR1 and CDR2 from the germline V gene are SGHRS and YFSETQ. Full variable domain (rest looked up from reference TRBV5-1 and TRBJ2-5): KAGVTQTPRYLIKTRGQQVTLSCSPISGHRSVSWYQQTPGQGLQFLFEYFSETQRNKGNFPGRFSGRQFSNSRSEMNVSTLELGDSALYLCASSIGTGGEETQYFGPGTRLLVL.